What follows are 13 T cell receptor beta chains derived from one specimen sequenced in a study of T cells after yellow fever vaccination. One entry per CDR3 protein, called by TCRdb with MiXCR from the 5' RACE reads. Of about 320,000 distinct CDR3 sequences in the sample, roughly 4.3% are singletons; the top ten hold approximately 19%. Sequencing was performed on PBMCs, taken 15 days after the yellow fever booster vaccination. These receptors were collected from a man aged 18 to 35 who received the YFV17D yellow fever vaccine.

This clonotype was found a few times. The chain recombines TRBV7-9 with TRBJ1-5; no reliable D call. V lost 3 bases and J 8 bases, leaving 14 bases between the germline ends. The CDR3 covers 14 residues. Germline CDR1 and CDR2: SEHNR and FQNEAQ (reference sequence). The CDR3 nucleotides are TGTGCCAGCAGCTTTGAGGGAGTTGGAGAGCCCCAGCATTTT. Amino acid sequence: CASSFEGVGEPQHF.

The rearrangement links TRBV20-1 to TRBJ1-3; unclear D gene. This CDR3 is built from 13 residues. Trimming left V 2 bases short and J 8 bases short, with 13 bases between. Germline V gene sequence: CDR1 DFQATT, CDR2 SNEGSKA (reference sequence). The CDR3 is CSARKRERDTIYF. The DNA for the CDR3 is TGCAGTGCTAGAAAGAGGGAAAGAGACACCATATATTTT.

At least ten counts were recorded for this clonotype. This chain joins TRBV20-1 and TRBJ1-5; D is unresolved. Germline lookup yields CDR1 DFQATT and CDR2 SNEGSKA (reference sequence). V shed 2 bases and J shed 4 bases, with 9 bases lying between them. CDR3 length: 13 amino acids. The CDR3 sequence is CSARQSLNQPQHF. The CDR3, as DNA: TGCAGTGCTAGACAGAGCCTGAATCAGCCCCAGCATTTT.

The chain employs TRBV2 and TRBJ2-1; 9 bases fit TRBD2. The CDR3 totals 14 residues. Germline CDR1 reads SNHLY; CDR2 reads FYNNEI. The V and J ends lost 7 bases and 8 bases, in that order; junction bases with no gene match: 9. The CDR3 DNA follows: TGTGCCAGCACCCCAGCGGGGGGTGGGGATGAGCAGTTCTTC. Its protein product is CASTPAGGGDEQFF.

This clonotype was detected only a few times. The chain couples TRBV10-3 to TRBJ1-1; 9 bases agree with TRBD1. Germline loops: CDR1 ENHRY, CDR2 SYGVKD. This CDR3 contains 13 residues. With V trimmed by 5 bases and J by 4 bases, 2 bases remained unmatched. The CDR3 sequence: CAISTTGGTEAFF. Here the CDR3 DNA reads TGTGCCATCAGTACGACAGGGGGCACTGAAGCTTTCTTT.

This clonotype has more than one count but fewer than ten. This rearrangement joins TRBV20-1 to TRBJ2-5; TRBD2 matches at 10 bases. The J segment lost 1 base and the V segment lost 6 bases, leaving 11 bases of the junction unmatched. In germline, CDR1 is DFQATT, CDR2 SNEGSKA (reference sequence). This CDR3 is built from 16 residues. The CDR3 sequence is CSATSSSGGRQETQYF. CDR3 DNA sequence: TGCAGTGCGACAAGTTCTAGCGGGGGACGCCAAGAGACCCAGTACTTC.

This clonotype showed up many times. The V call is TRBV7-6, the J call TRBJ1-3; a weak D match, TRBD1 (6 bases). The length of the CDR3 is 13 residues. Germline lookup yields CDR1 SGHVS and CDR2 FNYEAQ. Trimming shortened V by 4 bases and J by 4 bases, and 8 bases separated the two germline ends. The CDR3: CASSWDKGNTIYF. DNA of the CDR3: TGTGCCAGCAGCTGGGACAAGGGAAACACCATATATTTT.

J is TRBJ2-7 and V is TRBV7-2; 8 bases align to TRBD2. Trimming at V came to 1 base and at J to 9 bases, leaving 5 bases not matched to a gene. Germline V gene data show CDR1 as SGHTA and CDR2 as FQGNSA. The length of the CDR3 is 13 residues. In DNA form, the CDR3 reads TGTGCCAGCAGCTTAGGAGGTGGGACTAGGCAGTACGTC. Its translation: CASSLGGGTRQYV.

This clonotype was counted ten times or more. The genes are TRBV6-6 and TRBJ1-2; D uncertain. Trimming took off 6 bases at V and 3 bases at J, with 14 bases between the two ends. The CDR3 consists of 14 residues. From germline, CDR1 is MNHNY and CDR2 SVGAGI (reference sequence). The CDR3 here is CASRNRGFDYGYTF. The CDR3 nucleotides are TGTGCCAGCAGGAACCGGGGATTCGACTATGGCTACACCTTC.

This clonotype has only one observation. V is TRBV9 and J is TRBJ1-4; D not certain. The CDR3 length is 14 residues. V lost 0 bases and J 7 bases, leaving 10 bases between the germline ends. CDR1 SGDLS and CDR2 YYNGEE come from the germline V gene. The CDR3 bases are TGTGCCAGCAGCGTAGACGGAACCCGTGAAAAACTGTTTTTT. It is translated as CASSVDGTREKLFF. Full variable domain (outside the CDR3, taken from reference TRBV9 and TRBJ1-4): DSGVTQTPKHLITATGQRVTLRCSPRSGDLSVYWYQQSLDQGLQFLIQYYNGEERAKGNILERFSAQQFPDLHSELNLSSLELGDSALYFCASSVDGTREKLFFGSGTQLSVL.

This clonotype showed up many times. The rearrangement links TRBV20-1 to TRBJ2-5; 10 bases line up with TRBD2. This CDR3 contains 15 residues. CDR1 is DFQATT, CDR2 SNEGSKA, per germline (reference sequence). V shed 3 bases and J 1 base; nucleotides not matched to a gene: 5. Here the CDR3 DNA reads TGCAGTGCTAGTGATAGCGGGGGGATCCAAGAGACCCAGTACTTC. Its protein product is CSASDSGGIQETQYF.

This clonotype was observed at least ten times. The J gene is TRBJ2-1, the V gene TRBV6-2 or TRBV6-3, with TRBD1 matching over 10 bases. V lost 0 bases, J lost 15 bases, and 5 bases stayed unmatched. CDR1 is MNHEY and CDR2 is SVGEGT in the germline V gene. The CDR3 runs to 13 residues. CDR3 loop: CASSYSSGTGAFF. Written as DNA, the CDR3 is TGTGCCAGCAGTTACTCGAGTGGGACAGGGGCGTTCTTC.

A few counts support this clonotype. The CDR3 DNA follows: TGTGCCAGCAGTCCAAGGACAGGGGGACTTGAGCAGTACGTC. Its translation is CASSPRTGGLEQYV. V is TRBV6-5 and J is TRBJ2-7, with 10 bases that match TRBD1. The CDR3 consists of 14 residues. The V and J ends lost 5 bases and 7 bases, in that order; junction bases with no gene match: 8. CDR1 MNHEY and CDR2 SVGAGI come from the germline V gene.